The clone carrying this TCR beta chain was seen a few times. The CDR3 loop spans 17 amino acids. Germline CDR1 SGDLS, CDR2 YYNGEE. The V and J ends lost 4 bases and 0 bases, in that order; junction bases with no gene match: 4. This sample stems from a study of T cell responses to AZD1222 COVID-19 vaccine. The repertoire was sequenced with immunoSEQ multiplex PCR; TCRdb's copy has only in-frame clones and lacks some. The table has 140,000 to 150,000 clones, about nine tenths seen once. V usage is TRBV9 and J usage is TRBJ2-2, with 12 bases that match TRBD2. The sample was peripheral blood, taken on day 0 of AZD1222 vaccination. The source is an adult in good health. CDR3 sequence reads: CASSPRLAGANTGELFF. The CDR3 DNA reads TGTGCCAGCAGCCCCCGACTAGCGGGAGCGAACACCGGGGAGCTGTTTTTT.